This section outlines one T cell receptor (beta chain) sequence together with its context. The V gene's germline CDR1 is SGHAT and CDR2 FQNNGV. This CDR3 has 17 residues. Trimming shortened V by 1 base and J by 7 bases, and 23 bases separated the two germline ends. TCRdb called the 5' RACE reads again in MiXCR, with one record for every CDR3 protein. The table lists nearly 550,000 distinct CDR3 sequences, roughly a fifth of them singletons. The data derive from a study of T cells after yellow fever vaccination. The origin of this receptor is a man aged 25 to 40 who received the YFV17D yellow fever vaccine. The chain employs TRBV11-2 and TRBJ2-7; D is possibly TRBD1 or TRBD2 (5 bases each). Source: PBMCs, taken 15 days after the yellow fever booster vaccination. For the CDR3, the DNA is TGTGCCAGCAGCTTAGTCATTGTTTCCGGGACGGCGGAGGAGCAGTACTTC. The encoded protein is CASSLVIVSGTAEEQYF. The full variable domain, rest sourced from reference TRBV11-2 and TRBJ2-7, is EAGVAQSPRYKIIEKRQSVAFWCNPISGHATLYWYQQILGQGPKLLIQFQNNGVVDDSQLPKDRFSAERLKGVDSTLKIQPAKLEDSAVYLCASSLVIVSGTAEEQYFGPGTRLTVT.